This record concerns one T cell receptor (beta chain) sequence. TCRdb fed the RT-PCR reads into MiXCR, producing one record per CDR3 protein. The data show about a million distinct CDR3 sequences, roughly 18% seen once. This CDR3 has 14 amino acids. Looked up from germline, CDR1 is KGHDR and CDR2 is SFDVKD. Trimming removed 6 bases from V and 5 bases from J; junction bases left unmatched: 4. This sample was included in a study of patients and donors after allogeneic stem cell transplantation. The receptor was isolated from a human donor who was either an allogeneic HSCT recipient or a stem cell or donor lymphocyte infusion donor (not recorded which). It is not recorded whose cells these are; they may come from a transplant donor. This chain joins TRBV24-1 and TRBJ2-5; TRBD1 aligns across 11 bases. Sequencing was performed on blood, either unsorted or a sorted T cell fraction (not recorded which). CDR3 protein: CATSRTGGRETQYF. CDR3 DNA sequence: TGTGCCACCAGTAGGACAGGGGGCCGGGAGACCCAGTACTTC.